The sequence of this T cell receptor (beta chain) was determined in a study of regulatory T cells in long-lasting Graves disease. The authors built TCR beta libraries using iRepertoire HTBI primers and Arm-PCR of CDR3 regions. TCRdb fed the multiplex PCR reads into MiXCR, producing one record per CDR3 protein. The data hold 400,000 to 500,000 distinct CDR3 sequences, with around 14% observed a single time. This clonotype was observed many times. Documented time point: newly diagnosed GD, antithyroid drugs for less than 3 months. Construction of the TCR library relied on RNA isolated from PBMCs. This CDR3 has 17 residues. Germline values: CDR1 MDHEN, CDR2 SYDVKM. V was cut by 3 bases and J by 6 bases, with 23 bases left in between. A further study also used this sample, focusing on T cells in Graves' hyperthyroidism and ophthalmopathy. That paper notes: Reasons for excluding patients were uncontrolled infection, other autoimmune disease, pregnancy or lactation. HTBI primers were employed in a first-round RT-PCR of the TCR CDR3. Ophthalmopathy and stable hyperthyroidism were separated by a 13 V-J model.

The genes are TRBV28 and TRBJ1-1, with a weak D call TRBD1 (5 bases). Here the sequenced sample was peripheral blood mononuclear cells (PBMCs), taken at new diagnosis, from a patient treated with antithyroid drugs. This TCR derives from a woman aged 30 to 39 with Graves disease. Here the CDR3 reads CASSFRRPGRVVPEAFF. Here the CDR3 DNA reads TGTGCCAGCAGTTTTCGCCGGCCGGGACGGGTAGTCCCTGAAGCTTTCTTT. The full variable domain, with the rest looked up from reference TRBV28 and TRBJ1-1, is DVKVTQSSRYLVKRTGEKVFLECVQDMDHENMFWYRQDPGLGLRLIYFSYDVKMKEKGDIPEGYSVSREKKERFSLILESASTNQTSMYLCASSFRRPGRVVPEAFFGQGTRLTVV.